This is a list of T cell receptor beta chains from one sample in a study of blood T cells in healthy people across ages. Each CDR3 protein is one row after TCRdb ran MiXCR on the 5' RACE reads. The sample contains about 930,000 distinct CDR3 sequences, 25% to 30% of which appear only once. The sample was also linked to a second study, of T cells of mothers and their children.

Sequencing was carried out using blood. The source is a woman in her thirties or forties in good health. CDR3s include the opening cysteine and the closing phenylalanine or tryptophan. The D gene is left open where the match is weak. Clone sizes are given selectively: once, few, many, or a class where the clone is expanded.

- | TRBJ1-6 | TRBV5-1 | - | CASSLARGDSNSPLHF | TGCGCCAGCAGCTTGGCTCGGGGGGATTCTAATTCACCCCTCCACTTT
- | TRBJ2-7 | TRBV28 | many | CASSLWGSQGTEQYF | TGTGCCAGCAGTTTATGGGGGTCACAGGGAACCGAGCAGTACTTC
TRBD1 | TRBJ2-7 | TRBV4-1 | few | CASSQRTGSNEQYF | TGCGCCAGCAGCCAACGGACAGGGTCAAACGAGCAGTACTTC
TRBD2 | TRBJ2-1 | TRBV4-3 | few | CASSQRGSAGVKFF | TGCGCCAGCAGCCAGCGCGGTTCGGCGGGGGTGAAGTTCTTC
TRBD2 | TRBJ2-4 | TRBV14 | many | CASRRGGSDIQYF | TGTGCCAGCAGGCGGGGGGGCAGTGACATTCAGTACTTC
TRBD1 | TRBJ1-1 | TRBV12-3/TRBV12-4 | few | CASRTTGGLKGTEAFF | TGTGCCAGCAGAACTACAGGGGGCCTTAAGGGCACTGAAGCTTTCTTT
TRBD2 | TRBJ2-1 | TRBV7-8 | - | CASSTGTSGDEQFF | TGTGCCAGCAGCACCGGGACTAGCGGGGATGAGCAGTTCTTC
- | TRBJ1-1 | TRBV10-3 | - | CATTGPAVTKAFF | TGTGCCACCACAGGCCCTGCGGTCACTAAAGCTTTCTTT
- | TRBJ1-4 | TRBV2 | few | CASTGRFNEKLFF | TGTGCCAGCACGGGGCGGTTTAATGAAAAACTGTTTTTT
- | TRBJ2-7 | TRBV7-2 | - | CASSRMGADYEQYF | TGTGCCAGCAGCCGAATGGGGGCAGACTACGAGCAGTACTTC
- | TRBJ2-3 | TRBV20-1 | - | CSASEAGRGLTDTQYF | TGCAGTGCTAGTGAGGCAGGAAGGGGTCTTACAGATACGCAGTATTTT
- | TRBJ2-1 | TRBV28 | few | CASSPGGLTSYNEQFF | TGTGCCAGCAGTCCCGGGGGGCTTACCTCCTACAATGAGCAGTTCTTC
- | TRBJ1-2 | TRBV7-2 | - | CASSLSGPTYGYTF | TGTGCCAGCAGCTTATCGGGACCGACATATGGCTACACCTTC
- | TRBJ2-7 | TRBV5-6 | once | CASSPADGSSYEQYF | TGTGCCAGCAGCCCAGCAGACGGCTCCTCCTACGAGCAGTACTTC
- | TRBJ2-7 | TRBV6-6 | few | CASRGGNSYEQYF | TGTGCCAGCAGGGGTGGGAATTCCTACGAGCAGTACTTC
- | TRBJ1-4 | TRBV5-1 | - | CASSLLGNNEKLFF | TGCGCCAGCAGCCTGTTGGGGAATAATGAAAAACTGTTTTTT
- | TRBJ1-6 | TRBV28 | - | CASVYGVSYNSPLHF | TGTGCCAGCGTCTACGGGGTCTCCTATAATTCACCCCTCCACTTT
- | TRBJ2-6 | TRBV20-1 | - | CSARGHGGSGANVLTF | TGCAGTGCTAGGGGACACGGAGGTTCTGGGGCCAACGTCCTGACTTTC
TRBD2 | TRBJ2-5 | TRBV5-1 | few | CASSLLGTSGGAYQETQYF | TGCGCCAGCAGCCTACTCGGGACTAGCGGGGGGGCGTATCAAGAGACCCAGTACTTC
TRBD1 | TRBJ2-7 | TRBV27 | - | CASSWGTGATYEQYF | TGTGCCAGCAGTTGGGGGACAGGAGCTACCTACGAGCAGTACTTC
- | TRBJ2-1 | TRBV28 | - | CASTLRDPQYNEQFF | TGTGCCAGCACCCTCCGGGACCCACAATACAATGAGCAGTTCTTC
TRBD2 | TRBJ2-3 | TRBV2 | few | CASGAGAGGTDTQYF | TGTGCCAGCGGCGCGGGAGCGGGGGGCACAGATACGCAGTATTTT
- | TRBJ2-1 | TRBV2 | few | CASSEVPLMSSYNEQFF | TGTGCCAGCAGTGAAGTGCCCCTGATGAGCTCCTACAATGAGCAGTTCTTC